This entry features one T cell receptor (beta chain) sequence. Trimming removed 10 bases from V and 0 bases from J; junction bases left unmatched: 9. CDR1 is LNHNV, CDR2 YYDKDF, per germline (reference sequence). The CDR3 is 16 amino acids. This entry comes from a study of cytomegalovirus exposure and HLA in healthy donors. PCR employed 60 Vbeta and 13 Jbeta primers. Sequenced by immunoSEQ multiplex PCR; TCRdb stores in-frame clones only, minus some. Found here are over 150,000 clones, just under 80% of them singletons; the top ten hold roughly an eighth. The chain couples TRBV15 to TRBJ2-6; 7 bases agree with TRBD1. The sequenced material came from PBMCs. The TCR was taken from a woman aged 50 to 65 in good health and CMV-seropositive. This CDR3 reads CASMGQMNSGANVLTF. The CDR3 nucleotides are TGTGCCAGCATGGGACAGATGAACTCTGGGGCCAACGTCCTGACTTTC.